This is a list of T cell receptor beta chains from one sample in a study of regulatory T cells in long-lasting Graves disease. MiXCR, run by TCRdb on the multiplex PCR reads, gives a single entry per CDR3 protein. Of hundreds of thousands of distinct CDR3 sequences listed, roughly 15% were seen once; the top ten hold approximately 7.6%. This sample also appeared in a second study, on T cells in Graves' hyperthyroidism and ophthalmopathy.

Sequences were derived from peripheral blood mononuclear cells (PBMCs), sampled at new diagnosis, from a patient treated with antithyroid drugs. These receptor sequences come from a woman in her forties with Graves disease. Both conserved end residues are part of each CDR3. D genes are given only for firm matches. Some rows mark clone size as missing; the rest say once, few, many or name a class of expanded clone.

>TRBJ2-3|many|14|-|TRBV11-2
CASSLGTVADTQYF
TGTGCCAGCAGCTTAGGGACCGTTGCGGATACGCAGTATTTT
>TRBJ2-1|-|14|-|TRBV6-2/TRBV6-3
CASSWSYRDNEQFF
TGTGCCAGCAGTTGGTCCTACAGGGACAATGAGCAGTTCTTC
>TRBJ2-7|many|11|-|TRBV29-1
CSVEGDTRQYF
TGCAGCGTTGAGGGCGATACGAGGCAGTACTTC
>TRBJ1-2|-|15|-|TRBV6-5
CASSYSIRGAYGYTF
TGTGCCAGCAGTTACTCGATAAGGGGCGCCTATGGCTACACCTTC
>TRBJ2-3|few|16|TRBD1|TRBV2
CASRATGGVKVDTQYF
TGTGCCAGCAGGGCGACAGGGGGCGTAAAAGTAGATACGCAGTATTTT
>TRBJ1-6|many|14|-|TRBV12-3/TRBV12-4
CASTTQGVNSPLHF
TGTGCCAGCACCACCCAAGGGGTAAATTCACCCCTCCACTTT
>TRBJ2-1|few|13|-|TRBV9
CASSVVEGNEQFF
TGTGCCAGCAGCGTGGTCGAAGGGAATGAGCAGTTCTTC
>TRBJ2-7|-|14|TRBD1|TRBV6-1
CASSTTGASYEQYF
TGTGCCAGCAGTACGACAGGGGCCTCCTACGAGCAGTACTTC
>TRBJ2-1|-|16|TRBD1|TRBV5-6
CASKTRGTGIYNEQFF
TGTGCCAGCAAAACCCGCGGGACAGGAATTTACAATGAGCAGTTCTTC
>TRBJ1-6|many|13|-|TRBV15
CATADGPNSPLHF
TGTGCCACCGCGGACGGCCCCAATTCACCCCTCCACTTT
>TRBJ2-1|few|12|-|TRBV2
CASSADRSGEFF
TGTGCCAGCAGTGCCGATAGGAGTGGGGAGTTCTTC
>TRBJ2-7|few|16|TRBD2|TRBV19
CASSMQLAALRYEQYF
TGTGCTAGTAGTATGCAACTAGCGGCACTAAGGTACGAGCAGTACTTC
>TRBJ1-3|-|17|-|TRBV10-3
CASSLFMDTSSGNTIYF
TGTGCCAGCAGTTTATTCATGGACACCAGCTCTGGAAACACCATATATTTT